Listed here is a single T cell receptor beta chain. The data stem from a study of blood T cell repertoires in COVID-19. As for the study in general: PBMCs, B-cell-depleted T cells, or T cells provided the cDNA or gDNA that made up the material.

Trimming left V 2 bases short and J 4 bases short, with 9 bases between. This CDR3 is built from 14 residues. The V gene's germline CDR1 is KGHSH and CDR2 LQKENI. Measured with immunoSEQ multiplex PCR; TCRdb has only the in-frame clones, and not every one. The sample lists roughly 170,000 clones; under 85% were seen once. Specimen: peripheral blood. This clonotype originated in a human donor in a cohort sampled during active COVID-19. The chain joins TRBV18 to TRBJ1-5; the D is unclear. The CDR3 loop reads CASSPGRENQPQHF. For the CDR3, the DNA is TGTGCCAGCTCACCAGGGCGGGAGAATCAGCCCCAGCATTTT.